The 10 T cell receptor beta chains below were found in one sample sequenced in a study of CD8+CD57+ T cells in acquired aplastic anemia. Genomic DNA templated the TCR beta VDJ and CDR3 profiling. Each CDR3 protein gets one entry after TCRdb re-called the reads with MiXCR. The sample yields some 120,000 distinct CDR3 sequences, 58% seen once. Individuals selected for sequencing had exhibited CD8+CD57+ cell expansion on flow cytometry. The sequenced material came from sorted CD4+, CD8+, or CD8+CD57+ T cells (not recorded which) from PBMCs. The source of these receptors is a human donor with aplastic anemia.

This clonotype was seen at least ten times. The chain employs TRBV19 and TRBJ2-7, with TRBD1 identical over 10 bases. The CDR3 is 14 amino acids. V was clipped by 3 bases and J by 9 bases; unmatched bases: 8. Per germline, CDR1 LNHDA and CDR2 SQIVND (reference sequence). The CDR3 spells CASSILDRGLPQYF. The DNA of the CDR3 is TGTGCCAGTAGTATTCTTGACAGGGGGCTACCGCAGTACTTC.

The genes are TRBV29-1 and TRBJ2-1; the match to TRBD2 covers 10 bases. V lost 5 bases, J lost 3 bases, and 10 bases stayed unmatched. Per the germline V gene, CDR1 is SQVTM and CDR2 is ANQGSEA. The CDR3 covers 16 residues. Here the CDR3 DNA reads TGCAGCGTTTGTACTAGCGGGGATTCTTACTACAATGAGCAGTTCTTC. Translating gives CSVCTSGDSYYNEQFF.

The table lists this clonotype with a count of one. The rearrangement joins TRBV2 to TRBJ2-1; no clear D. Germline loops: CDR1 SNHLY, CDR2 FYNNEI. The ends were cut back, 6 bases at V and 10 bases at J, with 10 bases in the middle. CDR3 length: 11 amino acids. The CDR3 region is CASSPQSEQFF. The CDR3 nucleotides are TGTGCCAGCAGCCCTCAGAGCGAGCAGTTCTTC.

This clonotype was seen only a few times. This chain connects TRBV7-2 to TRBJ2-2; D not resolved. CDR1 is SGHTA and CDR2 is FQGNSA in the germline V gene. The ends were cut back, 6 bases at V and 6 bases at J, with 5 bases in the middle. The CDR3 runs to 11 residues. The CDR3 loop reads CASRYSGELFF. DNA of the CDR3: TGTGCCAGCAGGTATTCCGGGGAGCTGTTTTTT.

The chain recombines TRBV2 with TRBJ2-5; TRBD1 matches 8 bases. J gave up 5 bases and V 4 bases, and 0 bases lay outside the gene matches. The CDR3 runs 12 residues. CDR1 SNHLY and CDR2 FYNNEI come from the germline V gene. The DNA for the CDR3 is TGTGCCAGCAGTGCAGGGGGCGAGACCCAGTACTTC. Its protein product is CASSAGGETQYF.

This clonotype was seen only a few times. The chain carries TRBV5-5 and TRBJ1-1; D call uncertain. The CDR3 extends over 16 amino acids. CDR1 is SGHKS, CDR2 YYEKEE, per germline (reference sequence). The V end lost 0 bases, the J end lost 0 bases, and 12 bases lay between the germline ends. The DNA for the CDR3 is TGTGCCAGCAGCTTGGGGGCCGGGGTTCTGAACACTGAAGCTTTCTTT. Protein sequence: CASSLGAGVLNTEAFF.

V and J are TRBV7-3 and TRBJ1-6, with D uncertain. The length of the CDR3 is 14 residues. CDR1 SGHTA and CDR2 FQGTGA come from the germline V gene. V was clipped by 8 bases and J by 6 bases, with 14 bases between them. The CDR3 DNA follows: TGTGCCAGCTCCTCCGATGGACTTAATTCACCCCTCCACTTT. Protein product: CASSSDGLNSPLHF.

This sequence joins TRBV7-9 and TRBJ2-1; no clear D. The germline V gene has CDR1 SEHNR and CDR2 FQNEAQ (reference sequence). Trimming took 5 bases from V and 8 from J, leaving 10 bases between them. This CDR3 is built from 12 residues. The CDR3 bases are TGTGCCAGCAGCCCCGCGTGGGATGAGCAGTTCTTC. Amino acids: CASSPAWDEQFF.

This chain links TRBV19 with TRBJ2-3; 9 nucleotides match TRBD1. This CDR3 region has 15 residues. With V trimmed by 6 bases and J by 2 bases, 6 bases remained unmatched. CDR1 is LNHDA and CDR2 is SQIVND in the germline V gene (reference sequence). CDR3 nucleotide sequence: TGTGCCAGTAGCCGCCGGGACAGGGACACAGATACGCAGTATTTT. Protein: CASSRRDRDTDTQYF.

The chain joins TRBV24-1 to TRBJ2-3; D may be TRBD1 (6 bases). The CDR3 covers 14 residues. CDR1 KGHDR and CDR2 SFDVKD come from the germline V gene. V lost 3 bases and J 3 bases, leaving 9 bases between the germline ends. CDR3 sequence (DNA): TGTGCCACCAGTGATACGACAGGAACAGATACGCAGTATTTT. This translates into CATSDTTGTDTQYF.